Listed below are T cell receptor beta chains from one sample, sequenced in a study of quantifying T cell responses using KT2 cells. One entry per CDR3 protein, called by TCRdb with MiXCR from the UMI-ligation and nested PCR reads. The data hold tens of thousands of distinct CDR3 sequences, with 11% observed a single time. The sequenced material came from PBMCs spiked with cells of the T cell clone KT2. Receptors were obtained from a human donor. CDR3s include the opening cysteine and the closing phenylalanine or tryptophan. D genes are given only for firm matches. Not all rows give a size; the values are once, few, many and, for expanded clones, a class.

j_call v_call cdr3_length clone_size d_call cdr3_aa cdr3_nt
TRBJ2-3 TRBV11-2 14 few TRBD1 CASSHRGFADTQYF TGTGCCAGCAGCCACAGGGGTTTCGCAGATACGCAGTATTTT
TRBJ2-7 TRBV20-1 13 NA NA CSARDGPSYEQYF TGCAGTGCTAGAGATGGACCCTCCTACGAGCAGTACTTC
TRBJ2-1 TRBV5-1 15 few TRBD2 CASSLDSGRTNEQFF TGCGCCAGCAGCTTGGATAGCGGGAGGACCAATGAGCAGTTCTTC
TRBJ1-5 TRBV2 15 few TRBD1 CASSPDRGSNQPQHF TGTGCCAGCAGTCCGGACAGGGGAAGCAATCAGCCCCAGCATTTT
TRBJ1-1 TRBV18 14 few TRBD1 CASSPGQGNTEAFF TGTGCCAGCTCACCTGGACAGGGGAACACTGAAGCTTTCTTT
TRBJ2-5 TRBV4-2 15 NA TRBD2 CASSQETAGVETQYF TGTGCCAGCAGCCAAGAAACAGCGGGGGTAGAGACCCAGTACTTC
TRBJ1-4 TRBV18 15 few NA CASSPPGAGDEKLFF TGTGCCAGCTCACCCCCGGGAGCTGGGGATGAAAAACTGTTTTTT
TRBJ2-5 TRBV3-1 16 many NA CASSQDQTGLKETQYF TGTGCCAGCAGCCAAGATCAGACGGGCTTGAAGGAGACCCAGTACTTC
TRBJ2-3 TRBV29-1 14 few TRBD2 CSPRLAGGPDTQYF TGCAGCCCAAGGTTAGCGGGGGGCCCAGATACGCAGTATTTT
TRBJ2-7 TRBV10-3 14 many TRBD2 CAISAVAGADEQYF TGTGCCATCAGTGCGGTAGCGGGAGCGGACGAGCAGTACTTC
TRBJ2-3 TRBV9 15 NA NA CASSVNQGRTDTQYF TGTGCCAGCAGCGTCAATCAGGGGAGGACAGATACGCAGTATTTT
TRBJ2-3 TRBV6-2/TRBV6-3 14 NA NA CASSYRGYTDTQYF TGTGCCAGCAGTTACCGCGGATACACAGATACGCAGTATTTT
TRBJ1-6 TRBV5-1 14 NA NA CASSLEGEYSPLHF TGCGCCAGCAGCTTGGAGGGGGAGTATTCACCCCTCCACTTT
TRBJ2-5 TRBV7-9 15 few NA CASSFDPSARRTQYF TGTGCCAGCAGCTTTGATCCTAGCGCCCGCCGGACCCAGTACTTC
TRBJ1-2 TRBV2 13 NA NA CASIPQLNYGYTF TGTGCCAGCATCCCCCAGCTAAACTATGGCTACACCTTC
TRBJ1-2 TRBV5-6 14 few TRBD1 CASSLATDRARYTF TGTGCCAGCAGCTTGGCCACCGACAGGGCACGCTACACCTTC